The subject of this entry is one TCR beta chain. Its antigen is currently not known. No much larger clonotype is one base removed from it; base qualities were not supplied. The sequencing machine was an Illumina HiSeq 2500. TCR beta libraries were prepared by quantitative 5'-RACE with molecular barcodes. The paper's data handling went like this. A new computational method, built on a probabilistic model of VDJ rearrangement, was used to identify disease-linked TCR variants. TCRdb redid the processing of the public reads, applying fastp at Q25 and MiXCR, and retained in-frame beta chains. Rows are combined by CDR3 protein, so each entry shows the most common genes and DNA. What appears here as the V and J calls and clone size reflects TCRdb's work, not the paper's. The sample records approximately 240,000 distinct CDR3 sequences, over 9.5% of which are singletons. The leading ten clones occupy less than 3% of the sample.

The record originates from a study of CD8 T cells in ankylosing spondylitis (dated by TCRdb to about 2017). At the level of the whole study: The study profiled T cell receptor beta repertoires in healthy donors and ankylosing spondylitis patients to find disease-linked TCR variants. The full study cohort comprised around 25 ankylosing spondylitis patients and approximately 100 healthy donors. Peripheral blood samples were taken, and synovial fluid was additionally collected from ankylosing spondylitis patients. What the authors observed across the whole study: Some TCR beta motif variants had previously been reported in synovial fluid and blood of reactive arthritis patients, which suggested common disease-initiation mechanisms. According to the report, matched synovial fluid samples from ankylosing spondylitis patients were significantly enriched for the disease-linked clones. Blood from ankylosing spondylitis patients appeared to be characterized by a TCR beta motif made up of several highly homologous amino acid variants. In peripheral blood, the disease-linked clones were found at relatively low frequencies and had a CD8+ phenotype.

This sequence was found in a male donor with ankylosing spondylitis or in good health (not recorded which). Material: blood, either unsorted or a sorted T cell fraction (not recorded which).

For the CDR3, the sequence is CASRDTGGGIEKLFF. The DNA reads TGCGCCAGCAGGGACACAGGGGGCGGGATTGAAAAACTGTTTTTT. The sequence is built from TRBV10-2 and TRBJ1-4, with 9 junctional bases fitting TRBD1. Trimming leaves V shorter by 6 bases and J shorter by 7 bases, with the junction holding 9 bases beyond the gene matches. CDR1 and CDR2 are read off the germline V gene as WSHSY and SAAADI. The CDR3 holds 15 amino acids from the cysteine to the phenylalanine. Only the CDR3 portion is preserved as DNA: 45 bases, with reading frame beginning at the first base.